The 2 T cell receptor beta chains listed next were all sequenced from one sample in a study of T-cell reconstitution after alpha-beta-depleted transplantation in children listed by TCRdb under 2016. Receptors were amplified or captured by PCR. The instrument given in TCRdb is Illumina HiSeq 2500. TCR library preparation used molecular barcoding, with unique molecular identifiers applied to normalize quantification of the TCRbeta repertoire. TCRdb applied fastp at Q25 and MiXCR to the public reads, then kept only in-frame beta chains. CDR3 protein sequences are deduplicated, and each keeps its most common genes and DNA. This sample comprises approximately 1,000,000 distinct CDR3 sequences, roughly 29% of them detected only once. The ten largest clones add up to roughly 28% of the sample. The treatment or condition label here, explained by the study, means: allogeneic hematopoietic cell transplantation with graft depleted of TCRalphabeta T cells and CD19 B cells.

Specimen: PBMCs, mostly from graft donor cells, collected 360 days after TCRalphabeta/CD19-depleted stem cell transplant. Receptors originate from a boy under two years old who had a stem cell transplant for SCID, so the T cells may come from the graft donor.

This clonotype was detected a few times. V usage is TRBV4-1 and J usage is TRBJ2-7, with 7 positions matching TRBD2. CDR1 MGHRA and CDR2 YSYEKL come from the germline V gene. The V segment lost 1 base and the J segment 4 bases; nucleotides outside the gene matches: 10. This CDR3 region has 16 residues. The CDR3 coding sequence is TGCGCCAGCAGCCAAGCGGGGAGGGGCACTTGGTACGAGCAGTACTTC. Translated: CASSQAGRGTWYEQYF.

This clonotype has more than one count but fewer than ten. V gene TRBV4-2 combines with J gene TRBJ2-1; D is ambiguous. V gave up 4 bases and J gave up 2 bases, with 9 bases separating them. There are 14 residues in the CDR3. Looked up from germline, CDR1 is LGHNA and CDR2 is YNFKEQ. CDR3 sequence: CASSPTLTYNEQFF. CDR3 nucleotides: TGTGCCAGCAGCCCGACACTCACCTACAATGAGCAGTTCTTC.